This T cell receptor beta chain was sequenced in a study of T cells after yellow fever vaccination. V was cut by 5 bases and J by 1 base, with 11 bases left in between. Per germline, CDR1 SEHNR and CDR2 FQNEAQ (reference sequence). This CDR3 region has 14 residues. MiXCR was run by TCRdb on the 5' RACE reads, yielding one entry per CDR3 protein. The sample has more than 95,000 distinct CDR3 sequences, under 8% seen once. This clonotype was observed many times. V and J are TRBV7-9 and TRBJ1-1, with TRBD1 as a possible D gene (5 bases). This sequence was found in a man aged 18 to 30 who received the YFV17D yellow fever vaccine. This specimen was CD4+ T cells sorted from PBMCs, taken approximately 11 days after the first yellow fever vaccination. CDR3 DNA sequence: TGTGCCAGCAGCCTCCTACAGGCGAACACTGAAGCTTTCTTT. Translated, it gives CASSLLQANTEAFF.